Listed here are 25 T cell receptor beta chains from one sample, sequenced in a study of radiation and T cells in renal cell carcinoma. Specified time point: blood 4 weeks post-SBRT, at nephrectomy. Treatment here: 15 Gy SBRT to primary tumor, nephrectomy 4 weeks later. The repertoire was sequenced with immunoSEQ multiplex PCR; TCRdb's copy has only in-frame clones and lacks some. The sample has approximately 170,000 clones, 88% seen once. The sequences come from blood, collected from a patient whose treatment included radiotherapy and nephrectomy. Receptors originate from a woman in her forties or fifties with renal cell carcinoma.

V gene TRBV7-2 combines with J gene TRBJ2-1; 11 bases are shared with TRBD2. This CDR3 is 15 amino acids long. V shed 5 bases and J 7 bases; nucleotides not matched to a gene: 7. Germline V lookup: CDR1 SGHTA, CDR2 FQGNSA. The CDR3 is CASSATSGVRNEQFF. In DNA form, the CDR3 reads TGTGCCAGCAGCGCGACTAGCGGGGTTCGAAATGAGCAGTTCTTC.

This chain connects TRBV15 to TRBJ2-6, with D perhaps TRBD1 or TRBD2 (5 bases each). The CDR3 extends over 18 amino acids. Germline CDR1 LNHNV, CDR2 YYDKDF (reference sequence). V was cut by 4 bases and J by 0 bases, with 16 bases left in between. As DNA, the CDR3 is TGTGCCACCAGCAAGAGAGGTATGGGACCCTCTGGGGCCAACGTCCTGACTTTC. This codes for CATSKRGMGPSGANVLTF.

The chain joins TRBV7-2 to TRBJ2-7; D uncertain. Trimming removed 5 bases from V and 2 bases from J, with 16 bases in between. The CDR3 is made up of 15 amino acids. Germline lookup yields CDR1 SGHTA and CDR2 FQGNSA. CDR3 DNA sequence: TGTGCCAGCAGCCCCCGGACGAAGGGCACCTACGAGCAGTACTTC. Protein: CASSPRTKGTYEQYF.

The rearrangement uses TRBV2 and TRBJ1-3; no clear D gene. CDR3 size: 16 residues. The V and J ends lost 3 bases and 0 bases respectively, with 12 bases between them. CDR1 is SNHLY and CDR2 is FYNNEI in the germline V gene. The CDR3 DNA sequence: TGTGCCAGCAGTGAGGGTCCAGTTGGCTCTGGAAACACCATATATTTT. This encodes CASSEGPVGSGNTIYF.

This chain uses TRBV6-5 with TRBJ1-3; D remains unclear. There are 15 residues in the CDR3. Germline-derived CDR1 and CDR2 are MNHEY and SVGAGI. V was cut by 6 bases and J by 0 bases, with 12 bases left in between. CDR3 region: CASSLTGLSGNTIYF. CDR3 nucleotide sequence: TGTGCCAGCAGCTTGACCGGACTCTCTGGAAACACCATATATTTT.

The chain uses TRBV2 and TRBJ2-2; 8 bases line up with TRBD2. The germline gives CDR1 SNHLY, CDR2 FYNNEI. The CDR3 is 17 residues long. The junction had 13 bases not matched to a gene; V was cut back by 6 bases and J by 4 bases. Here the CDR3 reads CASRNPGGLAGTGELFF. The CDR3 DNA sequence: TGTGCCAGCAGAAACCCTGGAGGACTAGCCGGCACCGGGGAGCTGTTTTTT.

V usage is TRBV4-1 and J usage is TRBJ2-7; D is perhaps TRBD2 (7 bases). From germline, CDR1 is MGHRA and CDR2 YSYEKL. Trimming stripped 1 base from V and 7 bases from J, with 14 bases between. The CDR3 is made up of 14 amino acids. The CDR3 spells CASSQVGGAGEQYF. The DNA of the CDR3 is TGCGCCAGCAGCCAAGTTGGGGGGGCCGGGGAGCAGTACTTC.

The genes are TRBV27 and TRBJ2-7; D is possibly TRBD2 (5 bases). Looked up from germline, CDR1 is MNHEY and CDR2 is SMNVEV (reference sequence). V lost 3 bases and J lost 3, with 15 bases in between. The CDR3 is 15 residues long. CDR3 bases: TGTGCCAGCAGTTTTATCCGGGGATTTGGCTACGAGCAGTACTTC. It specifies CASSFIRGFGYEQYF.

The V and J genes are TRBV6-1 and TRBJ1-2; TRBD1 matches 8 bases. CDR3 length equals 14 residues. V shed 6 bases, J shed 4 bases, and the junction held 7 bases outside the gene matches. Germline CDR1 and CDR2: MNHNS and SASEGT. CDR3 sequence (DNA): TGTGCCAGCAGGGGACAGGAGCGGGGCTATGGCTACACCTTC. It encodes CASRGQERGYGYTF.

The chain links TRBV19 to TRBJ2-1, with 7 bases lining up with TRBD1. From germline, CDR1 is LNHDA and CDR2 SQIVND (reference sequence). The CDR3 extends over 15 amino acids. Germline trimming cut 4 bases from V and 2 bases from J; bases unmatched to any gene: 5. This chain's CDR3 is CASSTEGGAYNEQFF. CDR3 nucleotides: TGTGCCAGTAGTACCGAAGGGGGCGCCTACAATGAGCAGTTCTTC.

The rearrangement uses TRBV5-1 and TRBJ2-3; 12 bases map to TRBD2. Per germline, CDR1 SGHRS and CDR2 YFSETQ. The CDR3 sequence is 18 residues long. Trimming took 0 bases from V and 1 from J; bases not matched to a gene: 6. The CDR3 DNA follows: TGCGCCAGCAGCTTGGGTCCTAGCGGGGGGGCAGGCACAGATACGCAGTATTTT. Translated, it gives CASSLGPSGGAGTDTQYF.

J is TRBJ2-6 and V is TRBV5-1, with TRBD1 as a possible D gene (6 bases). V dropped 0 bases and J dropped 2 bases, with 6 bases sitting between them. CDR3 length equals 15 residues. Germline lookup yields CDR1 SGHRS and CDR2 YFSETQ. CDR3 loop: CASSLGGPGANVLTF. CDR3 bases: TGCGCCAGCAGCTTGGGGGGGCCTGGGGCCAACGTCCTGACTTTC.

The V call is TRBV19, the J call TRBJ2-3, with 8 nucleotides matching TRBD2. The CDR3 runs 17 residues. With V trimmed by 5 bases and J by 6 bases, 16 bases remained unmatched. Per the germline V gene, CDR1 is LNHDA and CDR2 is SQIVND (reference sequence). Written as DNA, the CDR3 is TGTGCCAGTAGTGTAGGGCTAGCGGGTATTAGCTCGGATACGCAGTATTTT. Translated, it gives CASSVGLAGISSDTQYF. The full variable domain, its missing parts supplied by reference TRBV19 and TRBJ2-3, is DGGITQSPKYLFRKEGQNVTLSCEQNLNHDAMYWYRQDPGQGLRLIYYSQIVNDFQKGDIAEGYSVSREKKESFPLTVTSAQKNPTAFYLCASSVGLAGISSDTQYFGPGTRLTVL.

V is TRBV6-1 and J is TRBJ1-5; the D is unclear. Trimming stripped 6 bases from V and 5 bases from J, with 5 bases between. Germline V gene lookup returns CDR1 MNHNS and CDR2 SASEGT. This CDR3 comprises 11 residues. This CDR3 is CASSQHQPQHF. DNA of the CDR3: TGTGCCAGCAGCCAACATCAGCCCCAGCATTTT.

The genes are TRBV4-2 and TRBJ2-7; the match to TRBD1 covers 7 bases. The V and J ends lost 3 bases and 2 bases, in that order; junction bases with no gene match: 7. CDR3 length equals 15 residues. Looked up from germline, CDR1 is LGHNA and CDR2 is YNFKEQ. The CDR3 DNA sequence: TGTGCCAGCAGCCAGCCAGACAGGGTAGCCTACGAGCAGTACTTC. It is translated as CASSQPDRVAYEQYF.

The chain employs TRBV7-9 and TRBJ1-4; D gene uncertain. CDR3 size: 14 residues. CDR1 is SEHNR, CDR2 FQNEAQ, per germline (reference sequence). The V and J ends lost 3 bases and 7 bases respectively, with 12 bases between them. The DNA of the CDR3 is TGTGCCAGCAGCTTTGGTGGTGGCCGTGAAAAACTGTTTTTT. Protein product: CASSFGGGREKLFF.

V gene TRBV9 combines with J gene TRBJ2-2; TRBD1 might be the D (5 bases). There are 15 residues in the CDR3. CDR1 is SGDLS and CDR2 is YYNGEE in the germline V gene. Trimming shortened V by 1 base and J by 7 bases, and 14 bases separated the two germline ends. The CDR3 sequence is CASSVLQGGVGELFF. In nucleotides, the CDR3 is TGTGCCAGCAGCGTATTGCAGGGTGGTGTCGGGGAGCTGTTTTTT. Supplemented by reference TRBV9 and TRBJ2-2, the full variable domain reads DSGVTQTPKHLITATGQRVTLRCSPRSGDLSVYWYQQSLDQGLQFLIQYYNGEERAKGNILERFSAQQFPDLHSELNLSSLELGDSALYFCASSVLQGGVGELFFGEGSRLTVL.

DNA of the CDR3: TGTGCCAGTAGTATTGAACCCGCCTACGAGCAGTACTTC. Protein: CASSIEPAYEQYF. V usage is TRBV19 and J usage is TRBJ2-7; D unresolved. V was shortened by 3 bases and J by 2 bases, with 8 bases between the two germline ends. Per germline, CDR1 LNHDA and CDR2 SQIVND (reference sequence). The CDR3 spans 13 residues.

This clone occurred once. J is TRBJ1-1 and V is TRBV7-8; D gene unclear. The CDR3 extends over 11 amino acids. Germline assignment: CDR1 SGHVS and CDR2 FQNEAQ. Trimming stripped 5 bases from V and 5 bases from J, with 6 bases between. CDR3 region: CASSRATEAFF. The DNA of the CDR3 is TGTGCCAGCAGCCGTGCGACTGAAGCTTTCTTT.

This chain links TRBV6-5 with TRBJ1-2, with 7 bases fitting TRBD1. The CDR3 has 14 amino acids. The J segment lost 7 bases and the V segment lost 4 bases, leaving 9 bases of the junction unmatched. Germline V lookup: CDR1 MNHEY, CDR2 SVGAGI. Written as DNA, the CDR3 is TGTGCCAGCAGTTTCTTGACAGGGTCTACTGGCTACACCTTC. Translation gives CASSFLTGSTGYTF.

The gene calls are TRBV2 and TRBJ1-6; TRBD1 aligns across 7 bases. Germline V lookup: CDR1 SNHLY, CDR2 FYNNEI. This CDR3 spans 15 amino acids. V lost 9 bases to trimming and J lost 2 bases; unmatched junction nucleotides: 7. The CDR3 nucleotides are TGTGCCAGGGGGGGCCAGGGGGCCTATAATTCACCCCTCCACTTT. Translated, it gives CARGGQGAYNSPLHF.

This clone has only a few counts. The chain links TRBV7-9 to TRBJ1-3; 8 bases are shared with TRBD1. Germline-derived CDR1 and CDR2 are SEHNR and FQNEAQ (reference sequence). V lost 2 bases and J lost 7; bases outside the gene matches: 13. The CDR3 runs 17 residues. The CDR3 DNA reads TGTGCCAGCAGCTTATACGGGATGGGACAGGAAGGTAACACCATATATTTT. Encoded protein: CASSLYGMGQEGNTIYF.

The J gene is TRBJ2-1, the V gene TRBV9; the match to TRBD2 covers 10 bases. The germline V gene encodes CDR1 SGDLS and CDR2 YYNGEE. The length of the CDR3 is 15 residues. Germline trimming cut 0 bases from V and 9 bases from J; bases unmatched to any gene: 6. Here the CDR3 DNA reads TGTGCCAGCAGCGTAGGAGCGGGGGGGCTCGGTGAGCAGTTCTTC. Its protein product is CASSVGAGGLGEQFF.

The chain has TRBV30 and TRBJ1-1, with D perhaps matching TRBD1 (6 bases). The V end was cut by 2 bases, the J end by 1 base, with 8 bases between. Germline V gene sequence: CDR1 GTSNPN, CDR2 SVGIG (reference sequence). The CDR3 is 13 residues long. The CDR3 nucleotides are TGTGCCTGGAGTTGGGGGGCGAACACTGAAGCTTTCTTT. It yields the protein CAWSWGANTEAFF.

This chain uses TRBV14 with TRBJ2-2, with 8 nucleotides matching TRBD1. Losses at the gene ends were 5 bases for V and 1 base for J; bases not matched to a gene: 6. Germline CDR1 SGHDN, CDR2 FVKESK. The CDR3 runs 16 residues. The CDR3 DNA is TGTGCCAGCAGCTTCCGACAGGGGATGAACACCGGGGAGCTGTTTTTT. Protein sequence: CASSFRQGMNTGELFF. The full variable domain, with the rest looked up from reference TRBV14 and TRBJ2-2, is EAGVTQFPSHSVIEKGQTVTLRCDPISGHDNLYWYRRVMGKEIKFLLHFVKESKQDESGMPNNRFLAERTGGTYSTLKVQPAELEDSGVYFCASSFRQGMNTGELFFGEGSRLTVL.